This T cell receptor beta chain was obtained from a study of T cell changes during pregnancy in multiple sclerosis. Some clones are missing from TCRdb's copy, which holds only in-frame ones; the method was immunoSEQ multiplex PCR. Here the sample spans about 52,000 clones, just over 90% being singletons. The sequences come from CD4+ T cells from peripheral blood mononuclear cells, collected before pregnancy. The clonotype comes from a female donor with multiple sclerosis, enrolled in a pregnancy study.

CDR3 nucleotides: TGTGCCAGCAGTCCCGGCAGGGCCTATGGCTACACCTTC. This sequence encodes CASSPGRAYGYTF. The chain carries TRBV28 and TRBJ1-2; TRBD1 might be the D (5 bases). V gave up 5 bases and J gave up 4 bases, with 11 bases separating them. The length of the CDR3 is 13 residues. Looked up from germline, CDR1 is MDHEN and CDR2 is SYDVKM.